This T cell receptor (beta chain) was identified during a study of blood T cell repertoires in COVID-19. Study-wide background: Whether acute or convalescent, the COVID-19 samples came from the United States, Italy and Spain. PBMCs, B-cell-depleted T cells, or T cells provided the cDNA or gDNA that made up the material.

The germline V gene encodes CDR1 LGHNA and CDR2 YSLEER. The CDR3 runs to 15 residues. V was shortened by 1 base and J by 7 bases, with 13 bases between the two germline ends. Sequencing was performed with immunoSEQ multiplex PCR; in TCRdb, only in-frame clones are kept and a portion is missing. The sample lists over 200,000 clones, roughly 80% occurring once. Sequenced sample: peripheral blood. The chain carries TRBV4-3 and TRBJ1-4; D is unclear. The TCR originated in a human donor in a cohort sampled during active COVID-19. In DNA, the CDR3 is TGCGCCAGCAGCCAAGTCGGGGTGTCCGCTGAAAAACTGTTTTTT. Its protein is CASSQVGVSAEKLFF.